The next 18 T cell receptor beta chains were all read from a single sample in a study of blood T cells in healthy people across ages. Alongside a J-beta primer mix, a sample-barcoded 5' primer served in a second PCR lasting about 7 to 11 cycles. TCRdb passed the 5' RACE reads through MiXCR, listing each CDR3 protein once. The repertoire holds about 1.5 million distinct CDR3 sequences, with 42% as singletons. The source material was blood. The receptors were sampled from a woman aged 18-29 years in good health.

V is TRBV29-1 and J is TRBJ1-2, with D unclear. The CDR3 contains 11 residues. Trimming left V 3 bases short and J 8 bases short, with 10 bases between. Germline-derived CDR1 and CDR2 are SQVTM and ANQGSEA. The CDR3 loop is CSVDGLAGYTF. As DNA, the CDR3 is TGCAGCGTTGATGGCCTAGCGGGCTACACCTTC.

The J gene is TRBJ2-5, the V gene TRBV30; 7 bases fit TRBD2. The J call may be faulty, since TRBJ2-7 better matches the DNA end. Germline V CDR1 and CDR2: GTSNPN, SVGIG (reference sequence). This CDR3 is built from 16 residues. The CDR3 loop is CAWSVQLSGGGSEQYF. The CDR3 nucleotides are TGTGCCTGGAGTGTACAACTTTCTGGCGGGGGATCCGAGCAGTACTTC.

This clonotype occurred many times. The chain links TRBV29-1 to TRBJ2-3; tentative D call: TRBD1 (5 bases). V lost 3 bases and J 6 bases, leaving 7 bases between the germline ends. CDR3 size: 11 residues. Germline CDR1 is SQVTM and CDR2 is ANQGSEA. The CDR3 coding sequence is TGCAGCGTTGACCGACAGGATACGCAGTATTTT. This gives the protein CSVDRQDTQYF.

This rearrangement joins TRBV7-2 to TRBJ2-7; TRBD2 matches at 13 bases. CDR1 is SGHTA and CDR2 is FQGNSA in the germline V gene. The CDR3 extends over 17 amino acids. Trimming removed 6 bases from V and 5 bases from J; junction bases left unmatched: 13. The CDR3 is CASRDSGLAGKSHEQYF. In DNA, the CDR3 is TGTGCCAGCAGGGATTCGGGACTAGCGGGAAAGTCCCACGAGCAGTACTTC.

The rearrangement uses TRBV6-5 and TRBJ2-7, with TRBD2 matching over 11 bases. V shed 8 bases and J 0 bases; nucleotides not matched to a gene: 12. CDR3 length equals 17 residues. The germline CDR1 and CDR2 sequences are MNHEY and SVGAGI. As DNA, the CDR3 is TGTGCCAGCGGTTCCCGGACTAGCGGGCTGAGCTCCTACGAGCAGTACTTC. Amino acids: CASGSRTSGLSSYEQYF.

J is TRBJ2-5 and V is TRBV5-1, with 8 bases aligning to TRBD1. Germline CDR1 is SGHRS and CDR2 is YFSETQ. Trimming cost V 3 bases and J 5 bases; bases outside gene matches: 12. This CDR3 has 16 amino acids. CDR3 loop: CASSYPPDRVMETQYF. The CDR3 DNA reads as TGCGCCAGCAGCTATCCACCGGACAGGGTTATGGAGACCCAGTACTTC.

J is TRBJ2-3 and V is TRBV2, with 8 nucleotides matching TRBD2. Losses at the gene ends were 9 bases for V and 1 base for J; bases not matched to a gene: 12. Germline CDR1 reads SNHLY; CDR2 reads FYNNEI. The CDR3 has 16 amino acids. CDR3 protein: CARVGVAGLGTDTQYF. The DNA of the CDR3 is TGTGCCAGAGTAGGGGTAGCGGGATTGGGCACAGATACGCAGTATTTT.

Here the CDR3 DNA reads TGCAGTGCTACCTTCGACAGCGCCAAAAACACCGGGGAGCTGTTTTTT. Protein product: CSATFDSAKNTGELFF. V usage is TRBV20-1 and J usage is TRBJ2-2; D may be TRBD1 (5 bases). The germline gives CDR1 DFQATT, CDR2 SNEGSKA (reference sequence). V lost 4 bases to trimming and J lost 2 bases, with 17 bases between them. This CDR3 comprises 16 residues.

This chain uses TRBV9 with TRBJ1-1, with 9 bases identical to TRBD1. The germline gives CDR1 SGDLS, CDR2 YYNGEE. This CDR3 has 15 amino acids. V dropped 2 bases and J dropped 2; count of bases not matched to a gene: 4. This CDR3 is CASSVGQGGNTEAFF. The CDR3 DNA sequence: TGTGCCAGCAGCGTGGGACAGGGAGGTAACACTGAAGCTTTCTTT.

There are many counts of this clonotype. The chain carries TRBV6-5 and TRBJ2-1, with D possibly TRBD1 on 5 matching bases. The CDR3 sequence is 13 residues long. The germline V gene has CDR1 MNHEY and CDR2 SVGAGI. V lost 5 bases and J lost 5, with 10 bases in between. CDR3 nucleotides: TGTGCCAGCAGTCAGGGTCAGAACAATGAGCAGTTCTTC. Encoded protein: CASSQGQNNEQFF.

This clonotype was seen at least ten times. The CDR3 here is CASRPPDGFYNEQFF. The CDR3 DNA reads TGTGCCAGCAGACCCCCCGACGGCTTCTACAATGAGCAGTTCTTC. The genes are TRBV6-5 and TRBJ2-1; no reliable D call. V was pared by 6 bases and J by 3 bases, with 15 bases between. This CDR3 comprises 15 residues. Germline values: CDR1 MNHEY, CDR2 SVGAGI.

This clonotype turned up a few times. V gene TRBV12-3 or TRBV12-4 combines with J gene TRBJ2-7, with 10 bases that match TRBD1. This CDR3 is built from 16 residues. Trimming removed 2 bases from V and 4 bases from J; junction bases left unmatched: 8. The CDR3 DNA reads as TGTGCCAGCAGTTTATCCCGGACAGGGGGAGCTTACGAGCAGTACTTC. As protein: CASSLSRTGGAYEQYF.

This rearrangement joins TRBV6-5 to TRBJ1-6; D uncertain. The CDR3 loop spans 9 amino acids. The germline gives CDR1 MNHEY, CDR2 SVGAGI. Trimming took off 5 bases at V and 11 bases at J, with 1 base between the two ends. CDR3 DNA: TGTGCCAGCAGTCCACCCCTCCACTTT. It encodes CASSPPLHF.

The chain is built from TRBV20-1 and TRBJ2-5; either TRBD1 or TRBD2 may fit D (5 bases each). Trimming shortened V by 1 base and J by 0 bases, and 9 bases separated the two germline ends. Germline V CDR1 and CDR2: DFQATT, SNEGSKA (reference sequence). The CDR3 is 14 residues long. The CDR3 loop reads CSARVGTDQETQYF. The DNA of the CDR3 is TGCAGTGCTAGAGTCGGGACGGACCAAGAGACCCAGTACTTC.

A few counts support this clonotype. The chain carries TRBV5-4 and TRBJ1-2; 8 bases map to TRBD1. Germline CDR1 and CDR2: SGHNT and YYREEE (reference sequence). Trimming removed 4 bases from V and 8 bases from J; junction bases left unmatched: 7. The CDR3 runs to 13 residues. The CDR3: CASSRTGFGGYTF. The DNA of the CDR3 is TGTGCCAGCAGCCGGACAGGGTTTGGGGGCTACACCTTC. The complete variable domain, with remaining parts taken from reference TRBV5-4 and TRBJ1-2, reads ETGVTQSPTHLIKTRGQQVTLRCSSQSGHNTVSWYQQALGQGPQFIFQYYREEENGRGNFPPRFSGLQFPNYSSELNVNALELDDSALYLCASSRTGFGGYTFGSGTRLTVV.

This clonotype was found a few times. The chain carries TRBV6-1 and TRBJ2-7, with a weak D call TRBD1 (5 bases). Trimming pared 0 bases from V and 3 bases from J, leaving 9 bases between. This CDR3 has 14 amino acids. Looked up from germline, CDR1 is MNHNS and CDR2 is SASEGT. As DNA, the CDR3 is TGTGCCAGCAGTGAAGCGGCAGGACACTACGAGCAGTACTTC. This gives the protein CASSEAAGHYEQYF.

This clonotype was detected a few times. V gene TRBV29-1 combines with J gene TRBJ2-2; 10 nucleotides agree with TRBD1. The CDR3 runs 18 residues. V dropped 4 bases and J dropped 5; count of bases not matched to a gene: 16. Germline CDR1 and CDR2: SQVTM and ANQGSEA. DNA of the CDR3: TGCAGCGTTGGAATTTATAGGGGACAGGGGAAATTGACCGGGGAGCTGTTTTTT. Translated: CSVGIYRGQGKLTGELFF.

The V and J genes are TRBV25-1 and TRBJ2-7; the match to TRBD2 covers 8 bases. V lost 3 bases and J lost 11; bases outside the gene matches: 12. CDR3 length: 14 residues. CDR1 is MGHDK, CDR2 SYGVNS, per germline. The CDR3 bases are TGTGCCAGCAGTGAGGTGGGACTAGTTAAGGTGGAGTACTTC. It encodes CASSEVGLVKVEYF.